The clone carrying this TCR beta chain was recorded only once. Germline-derived CDR1 and CDR2 are MNHNY and SVGAGI (reference sequence). Germline trimming cut 4 bases from V and 5 bases from J; bases unmatched to any gene: 7. This CDR3 has 15 amino acids. Healthy controls were blood donor buffy coats. The source of the sample is a study of STAT5B mutations in CD4+ large granular lymphocyte leukemia. Only in-frame clones appear in the TCRdb table, and some are missing; sequencing was by immunoSEQ multiplex PCR. Of about 3,300 clones listed, over 75% are singletons. Sample: CD4+ T cells from blood buffy coats. This receptor was taken from a human donor in good health. J is TRBJ2-1 and V is TRBV6-6; TRBD1 matches at 8 bases. In nucleotides, the CDR3 is TGTGCCAGCAGTTTTCCGGGACAGGTTAACAATGAGCAGTTCTTC. Its protein product is CASSFPGQVNNEQFF.